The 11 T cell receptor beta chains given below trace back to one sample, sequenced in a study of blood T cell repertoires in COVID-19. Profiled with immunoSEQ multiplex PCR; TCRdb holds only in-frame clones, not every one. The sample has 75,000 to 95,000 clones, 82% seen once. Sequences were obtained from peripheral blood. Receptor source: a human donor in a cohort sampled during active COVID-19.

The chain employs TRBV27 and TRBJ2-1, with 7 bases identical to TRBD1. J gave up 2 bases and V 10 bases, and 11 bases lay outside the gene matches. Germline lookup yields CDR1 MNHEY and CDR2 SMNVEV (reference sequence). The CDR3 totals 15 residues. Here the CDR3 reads CATSSRDRAYNEQFF. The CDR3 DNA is TGTGCCACCTCCTCCCGGGACAGAGCCTACAATGAGCAGTTCTTC.

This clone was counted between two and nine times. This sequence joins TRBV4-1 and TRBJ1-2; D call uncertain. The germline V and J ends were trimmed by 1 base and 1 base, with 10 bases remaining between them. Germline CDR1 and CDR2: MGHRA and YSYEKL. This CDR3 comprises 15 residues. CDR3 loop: CASSQGGRINYGYTF. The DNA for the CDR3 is TGCGCCAGCAGCCAAGGAGGCAGAATTAACTATGGCTACACCTTC.

CDR3 nucleotide sequence: TGTGCCAGCTGGGCTACTAATGAAAAACTGTTTTTT. Translation gives CASWATNEKLFF. The chain uses TRBV18 and TRBJ1-4; the D is unclear. V dropped 7 bases and J dropped 2 bases, with 5 bases sitting between them. This CDR3 has 12 amino acids. Germline lookup yields CDR1 KGHSH and CDR2 LQKENI.

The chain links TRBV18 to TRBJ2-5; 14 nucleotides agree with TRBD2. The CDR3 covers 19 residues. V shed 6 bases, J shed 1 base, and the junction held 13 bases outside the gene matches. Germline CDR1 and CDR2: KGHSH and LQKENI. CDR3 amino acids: CASSPAGTSGGRLQETQYF. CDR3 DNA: TGTGCCAGCTCCCCCGCCGGGACTAGCGGGGGAAGACTCCAAGAGACCCAGTACTTC.

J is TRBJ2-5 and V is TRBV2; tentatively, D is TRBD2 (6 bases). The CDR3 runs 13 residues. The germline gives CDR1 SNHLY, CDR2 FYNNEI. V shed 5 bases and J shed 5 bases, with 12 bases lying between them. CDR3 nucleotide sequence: TGTGCCAGCAGTACAGCGGGCTGGGAGACCCAGTACTTC. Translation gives CASSTAGWETQYF.

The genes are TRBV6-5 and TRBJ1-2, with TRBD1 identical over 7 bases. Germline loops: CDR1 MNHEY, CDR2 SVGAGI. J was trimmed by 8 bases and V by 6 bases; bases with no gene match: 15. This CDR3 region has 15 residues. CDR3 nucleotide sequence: TGTGCCAGCAGGAAAATCCCGACAGGGCAGTACGGCTACACCTTC. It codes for CASRKIPTGQYGYTF.

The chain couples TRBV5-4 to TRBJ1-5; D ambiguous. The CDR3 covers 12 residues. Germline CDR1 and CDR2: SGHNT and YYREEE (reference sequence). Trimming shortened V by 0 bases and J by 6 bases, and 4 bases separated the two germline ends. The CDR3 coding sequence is TGTGCCAGCAGCTTGGCCGGTCAGCCCCAGCATTTT. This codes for CASSLAGQPQHF.

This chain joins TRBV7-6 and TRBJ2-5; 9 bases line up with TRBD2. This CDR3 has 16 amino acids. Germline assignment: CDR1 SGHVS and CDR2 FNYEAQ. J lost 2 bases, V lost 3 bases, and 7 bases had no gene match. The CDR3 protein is CASSFSGGARQETQYF. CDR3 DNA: TGTGCCAGCAGCTTTAGCGGGGGCGCCCGACAAGAGACCCAGTACTTC.

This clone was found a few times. The CDR3 DNA is TGTGCCAGCAGCCCCCGGGGTCATAATTCACCCCTCCACTTT. Its translation: CASSPRGHNSPLHF. The V call is TRBV14, the J call TRBJ1-6; D not certain. Germline CDR1 is SGHDN and CDR2 is FVKESK. V lost 4 bases, J lost 5 bases, and 9 bases lay in between. This CDR3 is built from 14 residues.

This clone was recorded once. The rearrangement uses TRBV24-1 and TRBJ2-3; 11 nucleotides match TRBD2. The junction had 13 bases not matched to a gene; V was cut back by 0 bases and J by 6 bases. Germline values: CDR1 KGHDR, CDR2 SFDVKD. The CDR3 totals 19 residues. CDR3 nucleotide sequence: TGTGCCACCAGTGATTTGGCCCCCAGGCCTAGCGGGGGGTACGATACGCAGTATTTT. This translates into CATSDLAPRPSGGYDTQYF.

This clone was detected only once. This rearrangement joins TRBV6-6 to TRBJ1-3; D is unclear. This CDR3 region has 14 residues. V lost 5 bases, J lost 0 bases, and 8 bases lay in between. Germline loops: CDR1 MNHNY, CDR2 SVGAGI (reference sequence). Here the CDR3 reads CASSHSLSGNTIYF. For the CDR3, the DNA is TGTGCCAGCAGTCACAGCCTCTCTGGAAACACCATATATTTT.